The 20 T cell receptor beta chains listed next were all sequenced from one sample in a study of beta chain features in type 1 diabetes. Study-wide findings and caveats: Shorter TCRB CDR3s, moderately but significantly so, marked every one of the four CD4+ subsets in Type 1 diabetes patients.

Isolated RNA was reverse transcribed in full, so expressed TCRB transcripts were sequenced. Generated by immunoSEQ multiplex PCR, the TCRdb table keeps only in-frame clones and is missing some. Among a few hundred thousand clones listed, around 12% were seen once. Their antigen targets remain unknown. Sequences were obtained from naive CD4+ T cells from blood. These receptors all stem from a woman aged 18 to 35 with type 1 diabetes.

The chain uses TRBV9 and TRBJ1-6; 10 bases align to TRBD1. This CDR3 has 15 amino acids. Germline CDR1 is SGDLS and CDR2 is YYNGEE. V shed 1 base, J shed 8 bases, and the junction held 3 bases outside the gene matches. CDR3 amino acids: CASSVRGTGDSPLHF. In DNA form, the CDR3 reads TGTGCCAGCAGCGTACGCGGGACAGGGGATTCACCCCTCCACTTT. Complete variable domain (other parts from reference TRBV9 and TRBJ1-6): DSGVTQTPKHLITATGQRVTLRCSPRSGDLSVYWYQQSLDQGLQFLIQYYNGEERAKGNILERFSAQQFPDLHSELNLSSLELGDSALYFCASSVRGTGDSPLHFGNGTRLTVT.

This clone was counted between two and nine times. The chain uses TRBV10-3 and TRBJ2-5, with 7 bases that match TRBD1. J gave up 9 bases and V 4 bases, and 11 bases lay outside the gene matches. This CDR3 has 14 residues. Germline CDR1 and CDR2: ENHRY and SYGVKD. DNA for the CDR3: TGTGCCATCAGTGTACAGACAGGGCCGGAGGCCCAGTACTTC. Translating it yields CAISVQTGPEAQYF.

This clone was counted a few times. The rearrangement joins TRBV25-1 to TRBJ1-4, with a possible D match to TRBD1 (5 bases). The CDR3 has 12 residues. CDR1 is MGHDK and CDR2 is SYGVNS in the germline V gene. Trimming shortened V by 6 bases and J by 6 bases, and 8 bases separated the two germline ends. The CDR3 DNA follows: TGTGCCAGCAGGGGGCCGGATGAAAAACTGTTTTTT. This gives the protein CASRGPDEKLFF.

The V gene is TRBV10-3, the J gene TRBJ2-1; no clear D gene. Trimming pared 2 bases from V and 6 bases from J, leaving 5 bases between. Germline lookup yields CDR1 ENHRY and CDR2 SYGVKD. The CDR3 runs 12 residues. CDR3 residues: CAISEDINEQFF. The CDR3 DNA sequence: TGTGCCATCAGTGAGGACATCAATGAGCAGTTCTTC.

The V gene is TRBV6-5, the J gene TRBJ1-1, with D perhaps matching TRBD1 (6 bases). Germline-derived CDR1 and CDR2 are MNHEY and SVGAGI. The CDR3 loop spans 13 amino acids. The V gene lost 6 bases and the J gene lost 4 bases, with 12 bases spanning the gap. This chain's CDR3 is CASRDPGATEAFF. DNA for the CDR3: TGTGCCAGCAGGGATCCAGGGGCCACTGAAGCTTTCTTT.

The chain combines TRBV11-3 with TRBJ1-6; TRBD1 agrees at 9 bases. Germline CDR1 is SGHNT and CDR2 is YENEEA. The CDR3 spans 13 residues. J was trimmed by 10 bases and V by 5 bases; bases with no gene match: 3. The CDR3 reads CASSPGQGSPLHF. For the CDR3, the DNA is TGTGCCAGCAGCCCGGGACAGGGATCACCCCTCCACTTT.

This clone has only a few counts. The V call is TRBV4-1, the J call TRBJ2-7; 13 nucleotides line up with TRBD2. Germline CDR1 is MGHRA and CDR2 is YSYEKL. The CDR3 has 16 residues. Trimming took 3 bases from V and 1 from J; bases not matched to a gene: 3. The CDR3 sequence: CASSHATSGGSYEQYF. Written as DNA, the CDR3 is TGCGCCAGCAGCCATGCGACTAGCGGGGGGTCCTACGAGCAGTACTTC.

This clone was detected a few times. V gene TRBV19 combines with J gene TRBJ1-5; D remains ambiguous. CDR1 LNHDA and CDR2 SQIVND come from the germline V gene (reference sequence). The V end was cut by 3 bases, the J end by 9 bases, with 9 bases between. This CDR3 has 12 residues. CDR3 sequence reads: CASSILERPQHF. The CDR3 bases are TGTGCCAGTAGTATCCTCGAGCGGCCCCAGCATTTT.

As concerns this clone: Distinct nucleotide sequences in the sample also encode this CDR3. This chain uses TRBV18 with TRBJ2-7; D ambiguous. There are 13 residues in the CDR3. V lost 0 bases and J 0 bases, leaving 3 bases between the germline ends. From germline, CDR1 is KGHSH and CDR2 LQKENI. Written as DNA, the CDR3 is TGTGCCAGCTCACCACCGAGCTCCTACGAGCAGTACTTC. Its protein product is CASSPPSSYEQYF.

The chain employs TRBV28 and TRBJ2-2, with D tentatively TRBD1 (6 bases). The CDR3 loop spans 16 amino acids. V lost 6 bases to trimming and J lost 0 bases, with 14 bases between them. Germline CDR1 is MDHEN and CDR2 is SYDVKM. The CDR3 DNA is TGTGCCAGCAGCTGGACAGCATTAACGAACACCGGGGAGCTGTTTTTT. It specifies CASSWTALTNTGELFF.

The rearrangement links TRBV18 to TRBJ1-4, with a tentative D call TRBD1 (5 bases). The CDR3 extends over 15 amino acids. V dropped 9 bases and J dropped 1 base, with 15 bases sitting between them. Looked up from germline, CDR1 is KGHSH and CDR2 is LQKENI. CDR3 in amino acids: CASSAQGLTNEKLFF. CDR3 bases: TGTGCCAGTTCAGCCCAGGGTTTAACTAATGAAAAACTGTTTTTT. Filled out from reference TRBV18 and TRBJ1-4, the complete variable domain reads NAGVMQNPRHLVRRRGQEARLRCSPMKGHSHVYWYRQLPEEGLKFMVYLQKENIIDESGMPKERFSAEFPKEGPSILRIQQVVRGDSAAYFCASSAQGLTNEKLFFGSGTQLSVL.

V gene TRBV28 combines with J gene TRBJ1-5, with a possible D match to TRBD1 (5 bases). Trimming shortened V by 2 bases and J by 6 bases, and 8 bases separated the two germline ends. The germline CDR1 and CDR2 sequences are MDHEN and SYDVKM. The CDR3 loop spans 13 amino acids. The CDR3 nucleotides are TGTGCCAGCAGTTTAAGGGGCGGTCAGCCCCAGCATTTT. Its protein is CASSLRGGQPQHF.

This clone was counted a few times. The chain uses TRBV7-2 and TRBJ2-7, with D maybe TRBD2 (5 bases). The V end lost 3 bases, the J end lost 4 bases, and 7 bases lay between the germline ends. This CDR3 is built from 12 residues. Germline lookup yields CDR1 SGHTA and CDR2 FQGNSA. The CDR3: CASSFRGYEQYF. The DNA of the CDR3 is TGTGCCAGCAGCTTCCGGGGTTACGAGCAGTACTTC.

This clone was picked up one time. This chain uses TRBV28 with TRBJ1-2, with 8 bases identical to TRBD1. Germline loops: CDR1 MDHEN, CDR2 SYDVKM. This CDR3 has 14 residues. Trimming at V came to 5 bases and at J to 8 bases, leaving 10 bases not matched to a gene. CDR3 DNA sequence: TGTGCCAGCAGTCTCCCAGGGGGCTGGCAGGGCTACACCTTC. Translated: CASSLPGGWQGYTF.

This clone was counted only a few times. This chain links TRBV19 with TRBJ1-2; perhaps TRBD1 as D (6 bases). With 3 bases removed from V and 2 bases from J, the gap between germline ends came to 19 bases. CDR3 length: 17 residues. Germline V lookup: CDR1 LNHDA, CDR2 SQIVND (reference sequence). Here the CDR3 reads CASSIQSGKDRNYGYTF. The CDR3 nucleotides read TGTGCCAGTAGTATCCAAAGCGGGAAGGACAGAAACTATGGCTACACCTTC. Supplemented by reference TRBV19 and TRBJ1-2, the full variable domain reads DGGITQSPKYLFRKEGQNVTLSCEQNLNHDAMYWYRQDPGQGLRLIYYSQIVNDFQKGDIAEGYSVSREKKESFPLTVTSAQKNPTAFYLCASSIQSGKDRNYGYTFGSGTRLTVV.

The chain joins TRBV4-1 to TRBJ2-4; 9 nucleotides align to TRBD2. V shed 1 base and J 2 bases; nucleotides not matched to a gene: 6. Germline CDR1 and CDR2: MGHRA and YSYEKL. This CDR3 contains 17 residues. In DNA form, the CDR3 reads TGCGCCAGCAGCCAAGGGCGGGGGGGCCAACCCAAAAACATTCAGTACTTC. This codes for CASSQGRGGQPKNIQYF.

The V and J genes are TRBV28 and TRBJ2-4; 10 bases fit TRBD1. V lost 5 bases to trimming and J lost 6 bases; unmatched junction nucleotides: 10. Germline CDR1 and CDR2: MDHEN and SYDVKM. CDR3 size: 16 residues. CDR3 sequence: CASSEPTGTGANIQYF. CDR3 nucleotides: TGTGCCAGCAGTGAGCCCACCGGGACAGGGGCAAACATTCAGTACTTC.

There are a few counts of this clone. The rearrangement links TRBV6-5 to TRBJ1-1; D may be TRBD1 (5 bases). This CDR3 has 14 amino acids. The germline V gene encodes CDR1 MNHEY and CDR2 SVGAGI. The germline V and J ends were trimmed by 7 bases and 6 bases, with 18 bases remaining between them. The CDR3 DNA reads as TGTGCCAGCAACAGCTGGGCAGGGTCGGCTGAAGCTTTCTTT. This sequence encodes CASNSWAGSAEAFF.

The chain carries TRBV28 and TRBJ1-5; 9 positions match TRBD1. CDR3 length: 17 residues. The trim removed 5 bases at V and 0 bases at J, leaving 8 bases unmatched. CDR1 and CDR2 (germline): MDHEN, SYDVKM. CDR3: CASSPGQGGDSNQPQHF. The DNA of the CDR3 is TGTGCCAGCAGTCCGGGACAGGGCGGAGATAGCAATCAGCCCCAGCATTTT.

This clone was detected only a few times. This chain joins TRBV28 and TRBJ2-7; tentatively, D is TRBD1 (6 bases). V gave up 4 bases and J gave up 3 bases, with 19 bases separating them. Germline lookup yields CDR1 MDHEN and CDR2 SYDVKM. CDR3 length: 16 residues. The CDR3, as DNA: TGTGCCAGCAGTTCTCCCCCCCTCACAGGGATCTACGAGCAGTACTTC. The encoded protein is CASSSPPLTGIYEQYF.